The rows below give T cell receptor beta chains drawn from one sample of a study of T cell changes during pregnancy in multiple sclerosis. TCRdb's copy holds only in-frame clones and misses some; the assay was immunoSEQ multiplex PCR. This table has 20,000 or so clones, approximately 89% appearing once. This material consisted of CD8+ T cells from peripheral blood mononuclear cells, taken after pregnancy. The receptor source for this set is a female donor in good health, enrolled as a control in a pregnancy study. The CDR3 runs from the conserved cysteine through the conserved F or W. The order of the fields is V gene, clone size, J gene, D gene, CDR3 DNA, CDR3 protein. D genes are given only for firm matches. A row's size may be missing; if present it is once, few, many or a size class.

TRBV12-5,NA,TRBJ2-7,TRBD1,TGTGCTAGTGGAAGGGACAGGCTTTACGAGCAGTACTTC,CASGRDRLYEQYF
TRBV9,once,TRBJ1-2,NA,TGTGCCAGCAGCCCCGGGACTTCTCCTCTAAACTATGGCTACACCTTC,CASSPGTSPLNYGYTF
TRBV4-3,NA,TRBJ1-6,TRBD1,TGCGCCAGCAGCCAGACAGGGTCCGGTTCACCCCTCCACTTT,CASSQTGSGSPLHF
TRBV7-9,NA,TRBJ1-4,NA,TGTGCCAGCAGCCGGACGGGAGCTAATGAAAAACTGTTTTTT,CASSRTGANEKLFF
TRBV7-9,NA,TRBJ2-7,TRBD1,TGTGCCAGCAGCTCGGGACAGGGGGCAAGCTACGAGCAGTACTTC,CASSSGQGASYEQYF
TRBV7-6,NA,TRBJ2-7,NA,TGTGCCAGCAGCGACCCGCGGGTTTCCTACGAGCAGTACTTC,CASSDPRVSYEQYF
TRBV4-3,NA,TRBJ2-3,NA,TGCGCCAGCAGCCAAGATCCGGCGACCGACGGGGATACGCAGTATTTT,CASSQDPATDGDTQYF
TRBV9,NA,TRBJ2-6,NA,TGTGCCAGCAGCGTTGAGGGCGGGTTCCACTCTGGGGCCAACGTCCTGACTTTC,CASSVEGGFHSGANVLTF
TRBV9,NA,TRBJ2-1,NA,TGTGCCAGCAGCCCAAGAGGTGATGGGGGGCGGGGGCCGTACAATGAGCAGTTCTTC,CASSPRGDGGRGPYNEQFF
TRBV5-1,NA,TRBJ1-5,TRBD1,TGCGCCAGCAGTCCCGGACAGGGATCAAATCAGCCCCAGCATTTT,CASSPGQGSNQPQHF
TRBV4-2,NA,TRBJ1-1,TRBD1,TGTGCCAGCAAATTACAGGGGAACACTGAAGTTTTCTTT,CASKLQGNTEVFF
TRBV12-5,NA,TRBJ1-1,NA,TGTGCTAGTGGTTTGCCCCCAGTCACTGAAGCTTTCTTT,CASGLPPVTEAFF
TRBV7-3,few,TRBJ2-7,TRBD1,TGTGCCAGCAGCTCGGACAGGTTCTACGAGCAGTACTTC,CASSSDRFYEQYF
TRBV7-3,NA,TRBJ2-7,TRBD1,TGTGCCAGCAGCCGGGGACAGAACTACGAGCAGTACTTC,CASSRGQNYEQYF
TRBV30,NA,TRBJ2-3,TRBD2,TGTGCCTGGAGTGTTGGGCTAGCGGGGGGATCTAGCACAGATACGCAGTATTTT,CAWSVGLAGGSSTDTQYF
TRBV30,NA,TRBJ1-5,TRBD1,TGTGCCTGGAAGGGACAGGGAAATCAGCCCCAGCATTTT,CAWKGQGNQPQHF
TRBV5-6,NA,TRBJ2-2,NA,TGTGCCAGCAGCTTGGGTATCCGTGCGGACACCGGGGAGCTGTTTTTT,CASSLGIRADTGELFF
TRBV27,NA,TRBJ2-1,TRBD2,TGTGCCAGCAGTTCGGGACTAAAAAACTATGAGCAGTTCTTC,CASSSGLKNYEQFF
TRBV27,few,TRBJ1-2,TRBD1,TGTGCCAGCAGCTCCGCTGGGACAGAATATGGCTACACCTTC,CASSSAGTEYGYTF
TRBV4-1,NA,TRBJ2-2,TRBD1,TGCGCCAGCAGAGATTCAGGGGGCCCGAACACCGGGGAGCTGTTTTTT,CASRDSGGPNTGELFF
TRBV9,few,TRBJ1-1,NA,TGTGCCAGCAGCGTAGTGGTCCAGGGCACTGAAGCTTTCTTT,CASSVVVQGTEAFF
TRBV6-1,NA,TRBJ1-1,NA,TGTGCCAGCACCCCAGGGGAATGGGCCACTGAAGCTTTCTTT,CASTPGEWATEAFF
TRBV21-1,NA,TRBJ2-3,NA,TGTGCCAGCAGCAGTAGCGGGGGGGACTATGGCACAGATACGCAGTATTTT,CASSSSGGDYGTDTQYF
TRBV6-1,NA,TRBJ2-5,TRBD1,TGTGCCAGCAGGGACAGGGGGGGAGAGACCCAGTACTTC,CASRDRGGETQYF
TRBV5-5,NA,TRBJ2-7,TRBD1,TGTGCCAGCAGCTCGGGACAGGGGATCTACGAGCAGTACTTC,CASSSGQGIYEQYF
TRBV2,NA,TRBJ1-1,NA,TGTGCCAGCAGCGACCCGGGATCGAACACTGAAGCTTTCTTT,CASSDPGSNTEAFF
TRBV6-4,NA,TRBJ2-2,TRBD1,TGTGCCAGCAGTGCCGGGACAGGGGACACCGGGGAGCTGTTTTTT,CASSAGTGDTGELFF
TRBV9,NA,TRBJ1-2,TRBD1,TGTGCCAGCAGAGGGACAGATGGCTACACCTTC,CASRGTDGYTF
TRBV9,NA,TRBJ2-7,NA,TGTGCCAGCAGCGTAGAATGGGACACTTCCGAGCAGTACTTC,CASSVEWDTSEQYF
TRBV5-4,NA,TRBJ1-6,TRBD1,TGTGCCAGCAGCTTAAGAACAGGGGGGAATTCACCCCTCCACTTT,CASSLRTGGNSPLHF
TRBV9,NA,TRBJ2-2,TRBD1,TGTGCCAGCAGCGTGCCTGGGGACAGCGCGAACACCGGGGAGCTGTTTTTT,CASSVPGDSANTGELFF
TRBV4-1,NA,TRBJ2-3,NA,TGCGCCAGCAGCCAAGAAAGAGTTGGAGATACGCAGTATTTT,CASSQERVGDTQYF
TRBV6-5,NA,TRBJ2-7,TRBD1,TGTGCCAGCAGTTACTCGACAGGGATCTACGAGCAGTACTTC,CASSYSTGIYEQYF
TRBV30,NA,TRBJ1-2,TRBD1,TGTGCCTGGACCCTGGGACAGGGGTCGGGTTATGGCTACACCTTC,CAWTLGQGSGYGYTF
TRBV7-8,NA,TRBJ1-5,TRBD1,TGTGCCAGCAGCTTAGGCACAGGGGGAAATCAGCCCCAGCATTTT,CASSLGTGGNQPQHF
TRBV4-3,NA,TRBJ2-1,NA,TGCGCCAGCAGCTCCCCCCTTTACAATGAGCAGTTCTTC,CASSSPLYNEQFF
TRBV9,once,TRBJ2-2,TRBD2,TGTGCCAGCAGCCTGGGGGAGCGGGATTACACCGGGGAGCTGTTTTTT,CASSLGERDYTGELFF
TRBV30,NA,TRBJ1-5,TRBD1,TGTGCCGGGGGACAGGGACGACAGCCCCAGCATTTT,CAGGQGRQPQHF
TRBV6-6,once,TRBJ1-3,NA,TGTGCCAGCAGTTACTCGAATACCGGGGCTGGAAACACCATATATTTT,CASSYSNTGAGNTIYF
TRBV5-1,NA,TRBJ2-7,NA,TGCGCCAGCAGCTGGACAGATCCCTACGAGCAGTACTTC,CASSWTDPYEQYF
TRBV19,NA,TRBJ1-3,NA,TGTGCTAGTAGTTGGGGGAGGGGATTTAGCTCTGGAAACACCATATATTTT,CASSWGRGFSSGNTIYF
TRBV19,NA,TRBJ1-2,NA,TGTGCCAGTAGTATTCAGGGTGGCTATGGCTACACCTTC,CASSIQGGYGYTF
TRBV5-8,NA,TRBJ2-2,NA,TGTGCCAGCAGATTGACAGCCAACACCGGGGAGCTGTTTTTT,CASRLTANTGELFF
TRBV19,NA,TRBJ1-4,NA,TGTGCCAGTAGTAGGAGGGCTGGAGAAAAACTGTTTTTT,CASSRRAGEKLFF
TRBV5-6,NA,TRBJ1-1,NA,TGTGCCAGCAGCCGGACATCCTTCCACACTGAAGCTTTCTTT,CASSRTSFHTEAFF
TRBV21-1,NA,TRBJ2-3,NA,TGTGCCAGCAGCCGTTATCGGAGACTAGCAACAACAGATACGCAGTATTTT,CASSRYRRLATTDTQYF
TRBV27,NA,TRBJ1-1,TRBD1,TGTGCCAGCCGCCTACAGGGGTCGGGCACTGAAGCTTTCTTT,CASRLQGSGTEAFF
TRBV4-1,NA,TRBJ2-7,NA,TGCGCCAGCAGCCAAGGACGGGGCTCCTACGAGCAGTACTTC,CASSQGRGSYEQYF
TRBV7-6,NA,TRBJ1-5,NA,TGTGCCAGCAGCTTATACGGGTCATCCAATCAGCCCCAGCATTTT,CASSLYGSSNQPQHF
TRBV19,NA,TRBJ1-5,NA,TGTGCCAGTAGCAGCGAGGGATTCGATCAGCCCCAGCATTTT,CASSSEGFDQPQHF
TRBV27,NA,TRBJ1-3,NA,TGTGCCAGCAGCCCTCGGGGGGCTGGAAACACCATATATTTT,CASSPRGAGNTIYF
TRBV30,NA,TRBJ1-5,NA,TGTGCCTGGAGTGTAGTCGGAGGGTTTAATCAGCCCCAGCATTTT,CAWSVVGGFNQPQHF
TRBV11-1,NA,TRBJ2-1,TRBD2,TGTGCCAGCAGCCCCGGGACTAGCGGGGGGGCGGATGAGCAGTTCTTC,CASSPGTSGGADEQFF
TRBV2,NA,TRBJ1-2,NA,TGTGCCAGCAGTGTGAGCGGGGTCGGGAACTATGGCTACACCTTC,CASSVSGVGNYGYTF
TRBV27,NA,TRBJ1-1,NA,TGTGCCAGCAGTTTTAGAGGGGGACATTCGAACACTGAAGCTTTCTTT,CASSFRGGHSNTEAFF
TRBV7-9,NA,TRBJ2-5,TRBD2,TGTGCCAGCAGCTTAGTCGGGGGGATGAAGGAGACCCAGTACTTC,CASSLVGGMKETQYF
TRBV7-2,NA,TRBJ1-3,NA,TGTGCCAGCAGCTACAGGAATTCCATCGGATACACCATATATTTT,CASSYRNSIGYTIYF